The 18 T cell receptor beta chains below come from one sample, sequenced in a study of graft-versus-host responses after intestinal transplantation. Assay used: immunoSEQ multiplex PCR; TCRdb lists only in-frame clones, some missing. The repertoire consists of approximately 60,000 clones, with 85% to 90% occurring once and the leading ten covering 1.5% to 2%. The source was PBMCs, collected 26 days after transplant. The receptors derive from a human patient who received an intestinal transplant, so some T cells may come from the graft donor.

The V gene is TRBV7-8, the J gene TRBJ2-5; 12 bases align to TRBD2. The V segment lost 5 bases and the J segment 1 base; nucleotides outside the gene matches: 5. Germline V CDR1 and CDR2: SGHVS, FQNEAQ. This CDR3 is built from 16 residues. The CDR3 DNA sequence: TGTGCCAGCAGCCCCCTAGCGGGAGGGACCCAAGAGACCCAGTACTTC. Translating gives CASSPLAGGTQETQYF. Complete variable domain (other parts from reference TRBV7-8 and TRBJ2-5): GAGVSQSPRYKVAKRGQDVALRCDPISGHVSLFWYQQALGQGPEFLTYFQNEAQLDKSGLPSDRFFAERPEGSVSTLKIQRTQQEDSAVYLCASSPLAGGTQETQYFGPGTRLLVL.

The chain joins TRBV27 to TRBJ1-6; D not certain. Deletions cut 0 bases from V and 0 bases from J, with 9 bases between. There are 17 residues in the CDR3. Per germline, CDR1 MNHEY and CDR2 SMNVEV (reference sequence). CDR3 loop: CASSLSKRDSYNSPLHF. Written as DNA, the CDR3 is TGTGCCAGCAGTTTATCGAAGCGGGACTCCTATAATTCACCCCTCCACTTT.

The CDR3 is CASRPPHERPQGQFF. Here the CDR3 DNA reads TGTGCCAGTAGGCCCCCGCATGAGAGGCCCCAAGGGCAGTTCTTC. The V call is TRBV19, the J call TRBJ2-1; D is unresolved. V was pared by 6 bases and J by 12 bases, with 24 bases between. The CDR3 sequence is 15 residues long. Germline V gene lookup returns CDR1 LNHDA and CDR2 SQIVND (reference sequence).

This rearrangement joins TRBV7-2 to TRBJ2-1, with D possibly being TRBD2 (7 bases). Trimming pared 1 base from V and 3 bases from J, leaving 13 bases between. Germline V gene data show CDR1 as SGHTA and CDR2 as FQGNSA. The CDR3 has 16 amino acids. The DNA for the CDR3 is TGTGCCAGCAGCTTAGTTAAGGGGGGGATCTACAATGAGCAGTTCTTC. This sequence encodes CASSLVKGGIYNEQFF.

This clone was counted a few times. The chain combines TRBV28 with TRBJ1-3; D is possibly TRBD1 (6 bases). The germline V gene encodes CDR1 MDHEN and CDR2 SYDVKM. Trimming removed 5 bases at V and 5 bases at J, with 22 bases between. The CDR3 consists of 17 residues. The chain's CDR3 is CASSPPIGEGDRNTIYF. The CDR3 nucleotides are TGTGCCAGCAGTCCCCCGATTGGAGAGGGGGACAGAAACACCATATATTTT.

The chain couples TRBV29-1 to TRBJ1-4; possible D gene TRBD1, 6 bases. Trimming took off 6 bases at V and 5 bases at J, with 19 bases between the two ends. From germline, CDR1 is SQVTM and CDR2 ANQGSEA. There are 15 residues in the CDR3. CDR3 in amino acids: CSVAIGPGVNEKLFF. The CDR3 DNA reads TGCAGCGTCGCGATAGGCCCAGGGGTCAATGAAAAACTGTTTTTT.

This chain links TRBV6-5 with TRBJ2-5, with TRBD2 matching over 7 bases. The CDR3 loop spans 14 amino acids. Germline values: CDR1 MNHEY, CDR2 SVGAGI. V was clipped by 3 bases and J by 2 bases; unmatched bases: 3. The CDR3 region is CASSYAGDQETQYF. The CDR3 region has the DNA TGTGCCAGCAGTTATGCGGGGGATCAAGAGACCCAGTACTTC.

This rearrangement joins TRBV10-2 to TRBJ2-1; D remains unclear. CDR3 length: 15 residues. Germline CDR1 WSHSY, CDR2 SAAADI. The V end was cut by 2 bases, the J end by 2 bases, with 10 bases between. CDR3 nucleotides: TGCGCCAGCAGTGAGAGCGATTCCGCCTACAATGAGCAGTTCTTC. This codes for CASSESDSAYNEQFF.

The chain uses TRBV5-8 and TRBJ2-1; 12 bases match TRBD2. The CDR3 is made up of 16 amino acids. The germline V gene has CDR1 SGHTS and CDR2 YDEGEE. V lost 2 bases to trimming and J lost 6 bases; unmatched junction nucleotides: 6. CDR3 sequence: CASSLGTSGRPNEQFF. CDR3 bases: TGTGCCAGCAGCTTAGGTACTAGCGGGAGGCCCAATGAGCAGTTCTTC. Complete variable domain (other parts from reference TRBV5-8 and TRBJ2-1): EAGVTQSPTHLIKTRGQQATLRCSPISGHTSVYWYQQALGLGLQFLLWYDEGEERNRGNFPPRFSGRQFPNYSSELNVNALELEDSALYLCASSLGTSGRPNEQFFGPGTRLTVL.

J is TRBJ2-1 and V is TRBV19, with TRBD2 matching 11 bases. The CDR3 runs to 15 residues. V shed 5 bases, J shed 4 bases, and the junction held 4 bases outside the gene matches. Germline V gene lookup returns CDR1 LNHDA and CDR2 SQIVND (reference sequence). As DNA, the CDR3 is TGTGCCAGTAGTCTAGCGGGGGGCGATTACAATGAGCAGTTCTTC. As protein: CASSLAGGDYNEQFF.

This clone was counted a few times. J is TRBJ1-2 and V is TRBV6-4; TRBD1 matches at 10 bases. Germline lookup yields CDR1 MRHNA and CDR2 SNTAGT. J was trimmed by 7 bases and V by 10 bases; bases with no gene match: 6. This CDR3 has 12 residues. The CDR3 reads CAIDRGRAGYTF. For the CDR3, the DNA is TGTGCCATAGACAGGGGGCGCGCTGGCTACACCTTC.

The chain recombines TRBV25-1 with TRBJ2-3; 13 bases are shared with TRBD2. V dropped 4 bases and J dropped 2; count of bases not matched to a gene: 3. Germline V gene lookup returns CDR1 MGHDK and CDR2 SYGVNS. The CDR3 spans 16 residues. The CDR3 region is CASSVTSGGSTDTQYF. Written as DNA, the CDR3 is TGTGCCAGCAGTGTGACTAGCGGGGGGTCCACAGATACGCAGTATTTT. The complete variable domain, with remaining parts taken from reference TRBV25-1 and TRBJ2-3, reads EADIYQTPRYLVIGTGKKITLECSQTMGHDKMYWYQQDPGMELHLIHYSYGVNSTEKGDLSSESTVSRIRTEHFPLTLESARPSHTSQYLCASSVTSGGSTDTQYFGPGTRLTVL.

This clone was observed a single time. The chain is built from TRBV4-1 and TRBJ1-1; 9 nucleotides line up with TRBD1. In germline, CDR1 is MGHRA, CDR2 YSYEKL. The CDR3 runs 16 residues. The V and J ends lost 4 bases and 0 bases, in that order; junction bases with no gene match: 6. The CDR3 nucleotides are TGCGCCAGCAGCCTTACCGGGACAGGGTTGAACACTGAAGCTTTCTTT. It encodes CASSLTGTGLNTEAFF.

This rearrangement joins TRBV6-1 to TRBJ1-1; 7 bases line up with TRBD1. V was pared by 6 bases and J by 4 bases, with 2 bases of the junction left unmatched. CDR3 length: 12 amino acids. Germline V gene sequence: CDR1 MNHNS, CDR2 SASEGT. The chain's CDR3 is CASRGDSTEAFF. CDR3 in DNA: TGTGCCAGCAGAGGGGACAGCACTGAAGCTTTCTTT.

The chain links TRBV4-3 to TRBJ1-2; a possible D gene is TRBD1 (5 bases). The V and J ends lost 0 bases and 3 bases respectively, with 8 bases between them. CDR1 and CDR2 (germline): LGHNA, YSLEER. There are 14 residues in the CDR3. In nucleotides, the CDR3 is TGCGCCAGCAGCCAAGAGGAGGGGTACTATGGCTACACCTTC. The encoded protein is CASSQEEGYYGYTF.

This chain uses TRBV27 with TRBJ2-7; 7 nucleotides line up with TRBD2. CDR3 length equals 11 residues. Germline V gene sequence: CDR1 MNHEY, CDR2 SMNVEV (reference sequence). The ends lost 4 bases at V and 6 bases at J; junction bases unmatched: 0. The CDR3 DNA reads TGTGCCAGCAGTTCGGGGGGCGAGCAGTACTTC. This gives the protein CASSSGGEQYF.

The chain couples TRBV9 to TRBJ2-3; the D is unclear. Germline loops: CDR1 SGDLS, CDR2 YYNGEE. Trimming left V 4 bases short and J 1 base short, with 4 bases between. The CDR3 is 12 amino acids. The CDR3 region is CASSPGTDTQYF. The CDR3 coding sequence is TGTGCCAGCAGCCCGGGCACAGATACGCAGTATTTT.

The DNA for the CDR3 is TGTGCCAGCAGCCCGGAGGATGGCGGATACCAAGAGACCCAGTACTTC. This translates into CASSPEDGGYQETQYF. V and J are TRBV5-6 and TRBJ2-5; TRBD2 might be the D (5 bases). CDR3 length: 16 amino acids. Between the trimmed V and J ends, which lost 4 bases and 0 bases, there was a span of 16 bases. Germline V gene sequence: CDR1 SGHDT, CDR2 YYEEEE.